These 7 T cell receptor beta chains were all obtained from the same sample, sequenced in a study of blood T cell repertoires in COVID-19. TCRdb keeps only in-frame clones here, not all; method: immunoSEQ multiplex PCR. The table records approximately 250,000 clones, 92% of them present only once. Sequences were obtained from peripheral blood. The receptors here all came from a man younger than 40 with COVID-19, enrolled during active disease.

This chain links TRBV11-2 with TRBJ2-7; D remains ambiguous. The CDR3 extends over 14 amino acids. The ends were cut back, 0 bases at V and 5 bases at J, with 11 bases in the middle. Germline V lookup: CDR1 SGHAT, CDR2 FQNNGV. The CDR3 DNA sequence: TGTGCCAGCAGCTTAGATCGTGTGGCAGACGAGCAGTACTTC. This codes for CASSLDRVADEQYF. The entire variable domain, with the rest obtained from reference TRBV11-2 and TRBJ2-7, is as follows: EAGVAQSPRYKIIEKRQSVAFWCNPISGHATLYWYQQILGQGPKLLIQFQNNGVVDDSQLPKDRFSAERLKGVDSTLKIQPAKLEDSAVYLCASSLDRVADEQYFGPGTRLTVT.

This chain joins TRBV6-5 and TRBJ1-6; D is possibly TRBD1 (6 bases). Germline-derived CDR1 and CDR2 are MNHEY and SVGAGI. The CDR3 runs 12 residues. The V end lost 8 bases, the J end lost 8 bases, and 10 bases lay between the germline ends. CDR3 sequence (DNA): TGTGCCAGCTCAGGGGATGATTCACCCCTCCACTTT. Protein: CASSGDDSPLHF.

The chain recombines TRBV19 with TRBJ1-2; D unresolved. Germline CDR1 reads LNHDA; CDR2 reads SQIVND (reference sequence). Trimming shortened V by 6 bases and J by 5 bases, and 13 bases separated the two germline ends. The CDR3 runs 13 residues. CDR3: CASRRAEGYGYTF. As DNA, the CDR3 is TGTGCCAGTAGGAGGGCCGAGGGATATGGCTACACCTTC.

The rearrangement uses TRBV10-2 and TRBJ1-3; 9 bases match TRBD1. Germline V lookup: CDR1 WSHSY, CDR2 SAAADI. Trimming took 6 bases from V and 0 from J; bases not matched to a gene: 3. The CDR3 totals 15 residues. The CDR3 DNA is TGCGCCAGCAGGGGGACAGGGCACTCTGGAAACACCATATATTTT. This codes for CASRGTGHSGNTIYF.

The chain combines TRBV6-1 with TRBJ2-7; 11 nucleotides align to TRBD1. In germline, CDR1 is MNHNS, CDR2 SASEGT. CDR3 length: 15 amino acids. With 2 bases clipped from V and 4 bases from J, the junction kept 4 bases outside the gene matches. In DNA form, the CDR3 reads TGTGCCAGCAGTGAACGCCGGGACAGGGGGTACGAGCAGTACTTC. Its protein product is CASSERRDRGYEQYF.

Here the CDR3 reads CASSPSGTGDGSYGYTF. Written as DNA, the CDR3 is TGTGCCAGCAGTCCTTCCGGGACAGGGGACGGGAGCTATGGCTACACCTTC. The rearrangement links TRBV6-6 to TRBJ1-2; the match to TRBD1 covers 10 bases. From germline, CDR1 is MNHNY and CDR2 SVGAGI (reference sequence). V was pared by 5 bases and J by 4 bases, with 13 bases of the junction left unmatched. This CDR3 contains 17 residues.

This clone was picked up a small number of times. The chain carries TRBV25-1 and TRBJ2-2; 9 bases align to TRBD1. V trimming: 3 bases; J trimming: 0 bases; junction bases outside the gene matches: 8. Germline V gives CDR1 MGHDK, CDR2 SYGVNS. The CDR3 runs to 18 residues. CDR3 nucleotide sequence: TGTGCCAGCAGTGACCTTACAGGGGGCGTCGCGAACACCGGGGAGCTGTTTTTT. Protein: CASSDLTGGVANTGELFF.